This TCR beta chain was captured in a study of cytomegalovirus exposure and HLA in healthy donors. A word on this clone: Its specificity is not known.

This CDR3 is 15 amino acids long. Germline values: CDR1 SGHRS, CDR2 YFSETQ. V dropped 7 bases and J dropped 6 bases, with 22 bases sitting between them. The study ran its PCR with 60 Vbeta and 13 Jbeta primers. TCRdb's copy holds only in-frame clones and misses some; the assay was immunoSEQ multiplex PCR. The sample carries roughly 180,000 clones, about four fifths recorded once. Study-wide points: Most TCR beta V segments were productive about 87% or about 30% of the time in an earlier analysis. Among the sequence variants, a highly shared cluster was likely an artifact of sequencing. The study dropped some indistinguishable V segments, TRBV6-2 and TRBV6-3 among them.

The chain carries TRBV5-1 and TRBJ1-2; D may be TRBD1 (5 bases). The specimen was PBMCs. The source is a woman in her 30s in good health and CMV-seronegative. CDR3 region: CASRSPHDGQHGYTF. The CDR3 DNA sequence: TGCGCCAGCCGAAGCCCCCACGACGGACAACATGGCTACACCTTC. Complete variable domain (other parts from reference TRBV5-1 and TRBJ1-2): KAGVTQTPRYLIKTRGQQVTLSCSPISGHRSVSWYQQTPGQGLQFLFEYFSETQRNKGNFPGRFSGRQFSNSRSEMNVSTLELGDSALYLCASRSPHDGQHGYTFGSGTRLTVV.